A selection of T cell receptor beta chains follows, all from one sample in a study of T cell repertoires in cytomegalovirus infection. Via MiXCR, TCRdb re-called the reads, giving one row per CDR3 protein. The sample contains about 320,000 distinct CDR3 sequences, more than 8% of which appear only once. The sample comprised PBMCs. These receptors were taken from a human donor in good health (CMV status not recorded). Some clones in this sample may be carry-over from other donors' samples. Each CDR3 is given with its conserved first and last residue. The D gene is left open where the match is weak. Clone sizes are given selectively: once, few, many, or a class where the clone is expanded.

TRBD1,TRBJ2-6,many,TRBV20-1,CSAGGQGALMGGANVLTF,TGCAGTGCGGGCGGACAGGGGGCCCTCATGGGGGGGGCCAACGTCCTGACTTTC
TRBD2,TRBJ2-1,once,TRBV2,CASSVTSVSYNEQFF,TGTGCCAGCAGTGTCACTAGCGTATCCTACAATGAGCAGTTCTTC
.,TRBJ2-5,many,TRBV11-3,CASSSSSQETQYF,TGTGCCAGCAGCTCTAGCAGCCAAGAGACCCAGTACTTC
TRBD2,TRBJ2-2,.,TRBV7-3,CASSLSGSRTGELFF,TGTGCCAGCAGCTTAAGCGGGAGCCGTACCGGGGAGCTGTTTTTT
.,TRBJ2-2,.,TRBV12-3/TRBV12-4,CASALGTGELFF,TGTGCCAGCGCCCTGGGGACCGGGGAGCTGTTTTTT
.,TRBJ2-5,.,TRBV12-3/TRBV12-4,CASSLLVETQYF,TGTGCCAGCAGTTTATTAGTGGAGACCCAGTACTTC
TRBD1,TRBJ1-4,.,TRBV9,CASSVTGQGAVEKLFF,TGTGCCAGCAGCGTAACCGGACAGGGGGCGGTTGAAAAACTGTTTTTT
TRBD2,TRBJ2-7,few,TRBV6-2/TRBV6-3,CASSYSTASGHYEQYF,TGTGCCAGCAGTTACTCAACCGCTAGCGGGCACTACGAGCAGTACTTC
TRBD2,TRBJ2-2,few,TRBV4-1,CASSQAPPLAGNTGELFF,TGCGCCAGCAGCCAAGCCCCCCCACTAGCGGGGAACACCGGGGAGCTGTTTTTT
TRBD2,TRBJ2-1,many,TRBV7-8,CASSFLMGLAHNEQFF,TGTGCCAGCAGCTTTCTCATGGGACTAGCCCACAATGAGCAGTTCTTC
TRBD2,TRBJ2-2,many,TRBV7-9,CASSQTSVAGELFF,TGTGCCAGCAGCCAGACTAGCGTGGCCGGGGAGCTGTTTTTT
.,TRBJ2-1,.,TRBV7-9,CASSSPGGNSYNEQFF,TGTGCCAGCAGCTCCCCCGGAGGGAACAGCTACAATGAGCAGTTCTTC
TRBD2,TRBJ2-5,.,TRBV2,CASGERGVQETQYF,TGTGCCAGCGGGGAGCGGGGGGTCCAAGAGACCCAGTACTTC
TRBD1,TRBJ2-1,.,TRBV19,CASSFTGTGGGNEQFF,TGTGCCAGTAGTTTCACCGGGACAGGGGGGGGCAATGAGCAGTTCTTC
.,TRBJ2-7,.,TRBV20-1,CSATDSSLYEQYF,TGCAGTGCTACGGACAGTTCGCTCTACGAGCAGTACTTC
.,TRBJ1-4,few,TRBV7-2,CASSWNAVPRGGTNEKLFF,TGTGCCAGCAGCTGGAATGCAGTTCCGCGCGGGGGAACTAATGAAAAACTGTTTTTT
.,TRBJ1-2,many,TRBV19,CASSRGRNGYTF,TGTGCCAGTAGTAGAGGGAGAAATGGCTACACCTTC
.,TRBJ2-7,many,TRBV5-4,CASSLGGTYEQYF,TGTGCCAGCAGCTTGGGCGGTACCTACGAGCAGTACTTC
.,TRBJ1-4,many,TRBV25-1,CASSEFLGGPNEKLFF,TGTGCCAGCAGTGAATTTCTAGGTGGTCCTAATGAAAAACTGTTTTTT
.,TRBJ2-2,.,TRBV6-2/TRBV6-3,CASTHPRAGVTGELFF,TGTGCCAGCACCCATCCCCGAGCAGGGGTCACCGGGGAGCTGTTTTTT
.,TRBJ1-3,.,TRBV10-3,CAISGHGFGNTIYF,TGTGCCATCAGTGGTCACGGGTTTGGAAACACCATATATTTT
.,TRBJ1-4,many,TRBV7-2,CASSLEAQGFYEKLFF,TGTGCCAGCAGCTTAGAGGCTCAGGGGTTTTACGAAAAACTGTTTTTT
.,TRBJ2-1,many,TRBV6-6,CASSAQVPNEQFF,TGTGCCAGCAGTGCACAAGTTCCCAATGAGCAGTTCTTC
.,TRBJ1-1,.,TRBV25-1,CASSDVTGDNTEAFF,TGTGCCAGCAGTGATGTGACGGGGGATAACACTGAAGCTTTCTTT
.,TRBJ1-4,few,TRBV6-5,CASSYSTTNEKLFF,TGTGCCAGCAGTTACTCCACAACTAATGAAAAACTGTTTTTT
TRBD1,TRBJ2-3,many,TRBV12-3/TRBV12-4,CASSFPTGAPGTDTQYF,TGTGCCAGCAGTTTCCCAACAGGGGCCCCGGGGACAGATACGCAGTATTTT
TRBD1,TRBJ2-7,many,TRBV6-1,CATLRTGVHEQYF,TGTGCCACCCTCAGGACAGGGGTCCACGAGCAGTACTTC
.,TRBJ2-4,few,TRBV6-2/TRBV6-3,CASSYGGIWAKNIQYF,TGTGCCAGCAGTTATGGAGGGATATGGGCCAAAAACATTCAGTACTTC